Shown below are 6 T cell receptor beta chains from a single sample sequenced in a study of blood T cells in healthy people across ages. The authors ran a second PCR of about 7 to 12 cycles using a sample-barcoded 5' primer and a J-beta primer mix. Using its own MiXCR run on the 5' RACE reads, TCRdb lists one record per CDR3 protein. The data show 650,000 to 700,000 distinct CDR3 sequences, roughly half seen once. Sample: blood. The receptors shown here come from a woman over 75 in good health.

This chain connects TRBV7-8 to TRBJ2-7, with 11 bases matching TRBD1. The J call may be mistaken, given a closer DNA end match to TRBJ2-5. The CDR3 consists of 17 residues. The V gene's germline CDR1 is SGHVS and CDR2 FQNEAQ. The CDR3 bases are TGTGCCAGCAGCTTAATCAACCCGGGACAGGGGGGGGAGACCCAGTACTTC. Amino acid sequence: CASSLINPGQGGETQYF.

This rearrangement joins TRBV29-1 to TRBJ2-7; D is uncertain. V was cut by 5 bases and J by 7 bases, with 15 bases left in between. Germline CDR1 and CDR2: SQVTM and ANQGSEA. The CDR3 runs 12 residues. The CDR3 loop is CSVNDGQGEQYF. As DNA, the CDR3 is TGCAGCGTTAACGACGGTCAAGGGGAGCAGTACTTC.

Ten or more counts support this clonotype. This chain links TRBV7-9 with TRBJ2-6, with D tentatively TRBD1 (6 bases). The CDR3 spans 21 residues. Germline CDR1 SEHNR, CDR2 FQNEAQ (reference sequence). The V gene lost 0 bases and the J gene lost 0 bases, with 21 bases spanning the gap. The CDR3 sequence is CASSLATDSIWGASGANVLTF. The CDR3 DNA sequence: TGTGCCAGCAGCTTAGCGACGGACAGTATATGGGGAGCCTCTGGGGCCAACGTCCTGACTTTC.

The chain links TRBV7-2 to TRBJ2-7; 12 bases align to TRBD2. The CDR3 runs to 20 residues. Germline CDR1 SGHTA, CDR2 FQGNSA. The ends lost 3 bases at V and 0 bases at J; junction bases unmatched: 15. The CDR3 DNA reads as TGTGCCAGCAGCTTCCTTCTTGGACTAGCGGGATTCCCGCCCTCCTACGAGCAGTACTTC. Translated, it gives CASSFLLGLAGFPPSYEQYF. The full variable domain, with the rest looked up from reference TRBV7-2 and TRBJ2-7, is GAGVSQSPSNKVTEKGKDVELRCDPISGHTALYWYRQSLGQGLEFLIYFQGNSAPDKSGLPSDRFSAERTGGSVSTLTIQRTQQEDSAVYLCASSFLLGLAGFPPSYEQYFGPGTRLTVT.

This clonotype was picked up many times. The V and J genes are TRBV4-1 and TRBJ2-7; maybe TRBD2 (5 bases). The germline V and J ends were trimmed by 5 bases and 2 bases, with 13 bases remaining between them. The length of the CDR3 is 14 residues. In germline, CDR1 is MGHRA, CDR2 YSYEKL. CDR3 in amino acids: CASSFTSGTYEQYF. CDR3 coding DNA: TGCGCCAGCAGCTTCACCAGCGGAACCTACGAGCAGTACTTC.

The genes are TRBV12-5 and TRBJ2-3; D may correspond to TRBD1 or TRBD2 (6 bases each). Looked up from germline, CDR1 is LGHNT and CDR2 is FRNRAP. Trimming took 4 bases from V and 0 from J, leaving 11 bases between them. The CDR3 has 15 amino acids. The CDR3 DNA is TGTGCTAGTGGTTCGTGGGGGGCTAGCACAGATACGCAGTATTTT. Translating gives CASGSWGASTDTQYF.